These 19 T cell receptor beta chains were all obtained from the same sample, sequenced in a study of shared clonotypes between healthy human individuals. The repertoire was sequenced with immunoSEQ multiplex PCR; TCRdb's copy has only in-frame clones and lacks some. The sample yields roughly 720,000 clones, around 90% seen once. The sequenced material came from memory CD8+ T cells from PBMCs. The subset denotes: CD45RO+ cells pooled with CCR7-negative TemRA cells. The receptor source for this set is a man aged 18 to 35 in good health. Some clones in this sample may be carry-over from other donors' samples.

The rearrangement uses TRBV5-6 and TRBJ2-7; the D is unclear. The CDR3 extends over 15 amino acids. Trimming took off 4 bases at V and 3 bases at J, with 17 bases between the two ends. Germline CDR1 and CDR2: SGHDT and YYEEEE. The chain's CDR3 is CASSPMIGQSYEQYF. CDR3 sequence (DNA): TGTGCCAGCAGCCCGATGATAGGGCAGAGCTACGAGCAGTACTTC.

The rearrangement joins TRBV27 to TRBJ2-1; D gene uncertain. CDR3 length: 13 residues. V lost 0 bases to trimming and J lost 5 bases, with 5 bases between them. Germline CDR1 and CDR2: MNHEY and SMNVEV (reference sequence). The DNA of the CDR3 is TGTGCCAGCAGTTTATCGGCGCACAATGAGCAGTTCTTC. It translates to CASSLSAHNEQFF.

The DNA of the CDR3 is TGTGCCAGCAGCAAGCTCAGACTAGCGGGGAGCTCCTACAATGAGCAGTTCTTC. This encodes CASSKLRLAGSSYNEQFF. The chain is built from TRBV21-1 and TRBJ2-1; TRBD2, as called in the table, went unchecked against the DNA. TRBV21-1 is classified as a pseudogene. This CDR3 comprises 18 residues.

CDR3 coding DNA: TGTGCCAGCAGCGCGCAAAGGCAGGGGTTCTACGAGCAGTACTTC. This codes for CASSAQRQGFYEQYF. The rearrangement uses TRBV7-6 and TRBJ2-7, with a possible D match to TRBD1 (6 bases). The CDR3 length is 15 residues. V gave up 5 bases and J gave up 3 bases, with 17 bases separating them. Germline CDR1 is SGHVS and CDR2 is FNYEAQ. Based on the CDR3 plus reference TRBV7-6 and TRBJ2-7, the full variable domain is GAGVSQSPRYKVTKRGQDVALRCDPISGHVSLYWYRQALGQGPEFLTYFNYEAQQDKSGLPNDRFSAERPEGSISTLTIQRTEQRDSAMYRCASSAQRQGFYEQYFGPGTRLTVT.

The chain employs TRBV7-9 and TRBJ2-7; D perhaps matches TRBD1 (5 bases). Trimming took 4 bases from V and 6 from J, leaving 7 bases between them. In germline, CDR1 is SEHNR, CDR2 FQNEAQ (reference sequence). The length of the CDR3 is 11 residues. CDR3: CASSYQGEQYF. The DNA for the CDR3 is TGTGCCAGCAGCTATCAGGGCGAGCAGTACTTC. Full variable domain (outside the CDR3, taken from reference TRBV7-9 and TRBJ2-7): DTGVSQNPRHKITKRGQNVTFRCDPISEHNRLYWYRQTLGQGPEFLTYFQNEAQLEKSRLLSDRFSAERPKGSFSTLEIQRTEQGDSAMYLCASSYQGEQYFGPGTRLTVT.

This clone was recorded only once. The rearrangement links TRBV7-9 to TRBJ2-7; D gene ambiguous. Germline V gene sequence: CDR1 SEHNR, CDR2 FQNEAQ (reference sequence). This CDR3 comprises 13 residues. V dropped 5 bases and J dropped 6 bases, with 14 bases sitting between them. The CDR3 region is CASSPMSGGEQYF. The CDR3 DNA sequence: TGTGCCAGCAGCCCGATGTCAGGCGGCGAGCAGTACTTC.

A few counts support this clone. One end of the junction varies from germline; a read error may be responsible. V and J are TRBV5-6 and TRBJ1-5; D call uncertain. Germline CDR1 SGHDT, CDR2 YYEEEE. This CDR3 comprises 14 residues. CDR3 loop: CASSLGLGNQPQHF. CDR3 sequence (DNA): TGTGCCAGCAGTTTGGGTCTAGGCAATCAGCCCCAGCATTTT.

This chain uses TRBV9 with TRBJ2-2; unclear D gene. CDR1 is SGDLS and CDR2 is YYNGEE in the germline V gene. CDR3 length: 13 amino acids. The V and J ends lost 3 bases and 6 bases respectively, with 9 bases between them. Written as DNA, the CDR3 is TGTGCCAGCAGCGCCTGGTCCTCCGGGGAGCTGTTTTTT. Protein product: CASSAWSSGELFF.

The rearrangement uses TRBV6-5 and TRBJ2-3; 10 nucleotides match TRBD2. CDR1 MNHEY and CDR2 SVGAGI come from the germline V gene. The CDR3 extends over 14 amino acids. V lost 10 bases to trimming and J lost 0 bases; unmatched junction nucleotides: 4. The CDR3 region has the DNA TGTGCCATCGGGACTAGCGCGAGCACAGATACGCAGTATTTT. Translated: CAIGTSASTDTQYF.

CDR3 loop: CSVESRTSYEQYF. The CDR3 DNA reads TGCAGCGTTGAAAGTCGAACTTCCTACGAGCAGTACTTC. The chain is built from TRBV29-1 and TRBJ2-7; no clear D gene. The germline V gene encodes CDR1 SQVTM and CDR2 ANQGSEA. V was trimmed by 2 bases and J by 1 base, leaving 9 bases between them. The CDR3 sequence is 13 residues long.

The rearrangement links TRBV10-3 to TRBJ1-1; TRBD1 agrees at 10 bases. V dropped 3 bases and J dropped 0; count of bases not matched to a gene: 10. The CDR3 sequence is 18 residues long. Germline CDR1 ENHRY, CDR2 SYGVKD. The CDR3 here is CAISDPTGGERMNTEAFF. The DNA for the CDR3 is TGTGCCATCAGTGACCCGACAGGGGGCGAGAGGATGAACACTGAAGCTTTCTTT.

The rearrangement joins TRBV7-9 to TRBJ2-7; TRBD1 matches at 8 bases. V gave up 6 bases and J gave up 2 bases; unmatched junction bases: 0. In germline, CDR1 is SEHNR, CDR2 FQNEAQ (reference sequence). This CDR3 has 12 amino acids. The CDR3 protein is CASRGQAYEQYF. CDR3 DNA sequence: TGTGCCAGCAGGGGACAGGCCTACGAGCAGTACTTC.

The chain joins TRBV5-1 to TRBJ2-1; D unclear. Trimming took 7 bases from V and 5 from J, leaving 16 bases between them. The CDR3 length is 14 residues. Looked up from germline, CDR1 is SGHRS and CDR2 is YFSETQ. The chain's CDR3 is CASSPRPLDNEQFF. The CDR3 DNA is TGCGCCAGCTCCCCCCGCCCCCTCGACAATGAGCAGTTCTTC.

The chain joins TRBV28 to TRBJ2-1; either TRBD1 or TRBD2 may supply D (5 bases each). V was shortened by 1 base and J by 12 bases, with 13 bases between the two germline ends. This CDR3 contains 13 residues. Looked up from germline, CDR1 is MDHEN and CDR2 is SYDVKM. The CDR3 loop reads CASSLLVTTGQFF. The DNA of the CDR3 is TGTGCCAGCAGTTTATTGGTGACTACAGGGCAGTTCTTC. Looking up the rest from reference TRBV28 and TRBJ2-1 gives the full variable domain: DVKVTQSSRYLVKRTGEKVFLECVQDMDHENMFWYRQDPGLGLRLIYFSYDVKMKEKGDIPEGYSVSREKKERFSLILESASTNQTSMYLCASSLLVTTGQFFGPGTRLTVL.

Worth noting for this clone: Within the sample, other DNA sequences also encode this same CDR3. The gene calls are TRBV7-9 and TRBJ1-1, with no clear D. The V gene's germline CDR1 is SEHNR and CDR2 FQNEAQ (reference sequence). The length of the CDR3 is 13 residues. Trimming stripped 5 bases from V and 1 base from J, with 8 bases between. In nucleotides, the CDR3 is TGTGCCAGCAGCCCCGGGCCGAACACTGAAGCTTTCTTT. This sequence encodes CASSPGPNTEAFF. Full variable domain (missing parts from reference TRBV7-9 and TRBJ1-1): DTGVSQNPRHKITKRGQNVTFRCDPISEHNRLYWYRQTLGQGPEFLTYFQNEAQLEKSRLLSDRFSAERPKGSFSTLEIQRTEQGDSAMYLCASSPGPNTEAFFGQGTRLTVV.

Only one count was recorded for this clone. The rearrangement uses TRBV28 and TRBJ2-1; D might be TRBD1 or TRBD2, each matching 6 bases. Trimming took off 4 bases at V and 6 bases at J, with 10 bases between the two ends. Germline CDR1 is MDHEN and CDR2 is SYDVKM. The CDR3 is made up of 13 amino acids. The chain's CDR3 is CASSYGGLNEQFF. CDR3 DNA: TGTGCCAGCAGTTACGGGGGCCTCAATGAGCAGTTCTTC.

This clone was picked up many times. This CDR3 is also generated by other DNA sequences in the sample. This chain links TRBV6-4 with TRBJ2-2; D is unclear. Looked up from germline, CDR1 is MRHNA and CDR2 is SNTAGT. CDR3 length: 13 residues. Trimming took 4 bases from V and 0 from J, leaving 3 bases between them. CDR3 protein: CASSASNTGELFF. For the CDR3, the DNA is TGTGCCAGCAGTGCGTCGAACACCGGGGAGCTGTTTTTT.

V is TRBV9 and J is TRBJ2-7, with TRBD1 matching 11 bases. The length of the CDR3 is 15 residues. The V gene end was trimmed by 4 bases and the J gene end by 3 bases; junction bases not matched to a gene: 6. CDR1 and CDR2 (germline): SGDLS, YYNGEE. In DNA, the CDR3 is TGTGCCAGCAGCCTAGGACAGGGGGCGATCTACGAGCAGTACTTC. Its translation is CASSLGQGAIYEQYF.

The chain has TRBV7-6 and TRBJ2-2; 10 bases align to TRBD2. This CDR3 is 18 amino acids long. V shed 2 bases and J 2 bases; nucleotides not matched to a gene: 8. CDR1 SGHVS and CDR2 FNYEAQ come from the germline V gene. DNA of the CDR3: TGTGCCAGCAGCTTACCCCTTAGCGGGAGGCCCAACACCGGGGAGCTGTTTTTT. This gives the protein CASSLPLSGRPNTGELFF.